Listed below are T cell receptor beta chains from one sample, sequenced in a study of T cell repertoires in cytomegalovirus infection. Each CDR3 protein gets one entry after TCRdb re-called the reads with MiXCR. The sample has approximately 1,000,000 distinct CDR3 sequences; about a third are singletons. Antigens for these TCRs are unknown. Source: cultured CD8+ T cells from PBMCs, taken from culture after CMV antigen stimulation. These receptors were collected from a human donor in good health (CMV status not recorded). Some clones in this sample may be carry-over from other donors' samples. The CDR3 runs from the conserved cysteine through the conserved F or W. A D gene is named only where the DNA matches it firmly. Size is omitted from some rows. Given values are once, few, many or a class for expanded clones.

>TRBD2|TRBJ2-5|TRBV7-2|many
TGTGCCAGCAGCTTAGGGGCCTGGGAGGGGGAGACCCAGTACTTC
CASSLGAWEGETQYF
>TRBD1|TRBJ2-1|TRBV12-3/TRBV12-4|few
TGTGCCAGCAGATTTTGGGACAGAAGGAATGAGCAGTTCTTC
CASRFWDRRNEQFF
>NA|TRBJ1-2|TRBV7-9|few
TGTGCCAGCAGCTTAGAAGGGCTGAGATATGGCTACACCTTC
CASSLEGLRYGYTF
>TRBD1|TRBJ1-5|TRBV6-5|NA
TGTGCCAGCAGTTACCTTTCGGACAGGGAGAATGGTCAGCCCCAGCATTTT
CASSYLSDRENGQPQHF
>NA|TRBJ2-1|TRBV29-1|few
TGCAGCGTTGGTGACAATGAGCAGTTCTTC
CSVGDNEQFF
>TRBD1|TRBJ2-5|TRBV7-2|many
TGTGCCAGCAGCTGGAGGACAGGGCCGGAGACCCAGTACTTC
CASSWRTGPETQYF
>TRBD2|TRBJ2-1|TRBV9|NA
TGTGCCAGCAGCGTAGGCGGGGGGGCTCACAATGAGCAGTTCTTC
CASSVGGGAHNEQFF
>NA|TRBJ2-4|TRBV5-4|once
TGTGCCAGCAGCTTTGGGGGGTCAAACATTCAGTACTTC
CASSFGGSNIQYF
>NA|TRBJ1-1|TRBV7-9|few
TGTGCCAGCAGCTCGCGACAGATCCCTGAAGCTTTCTTT
CASSSRQIPEAFF
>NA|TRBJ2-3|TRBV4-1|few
TGCGCCAGCAGCCAAGGTCCGGGACTCACAGATACGCAGTATTTT
CASSQGPGLTDTQYF
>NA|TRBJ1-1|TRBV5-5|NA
TGTGCCAGCAGCTTGTCTCTCGTTCGCCAAGACGCGAACACTGAAGCTTTCTTT
CASSLSLVRQDANTEAFF
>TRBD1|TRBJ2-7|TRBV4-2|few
TGTGCCAGCAGCCATACACAGGGGATCAACTACGAGCAGTACTTC
CASSHTQGINYEQYF
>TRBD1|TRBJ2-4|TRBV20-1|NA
TGCAGTGCTGGTTCAGGGGGCGAGGCCAAAAACATTCAGTACTTC
CSAGSGGEAKNIQYF
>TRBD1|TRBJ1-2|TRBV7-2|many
TGTGCCAGCAGCCCTACAGGGGCCGGAAATGGCTACACCTTC
CASSPTGAGNGYTF
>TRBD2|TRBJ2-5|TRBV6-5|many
TGTGCCAGCAGTTACGAGCGGGGGATCCAAGAGACCCAGTACTTC
CASSYERGIQETQYF
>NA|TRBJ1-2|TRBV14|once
TGTGCCAGCAGCCAAGGGCGAGGCAGTGGCTACACCTTC
CASSQGRGSGYTF
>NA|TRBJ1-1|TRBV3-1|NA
TGTGCCAGCAGCCAAGAGCGGGACGGCATACGGGACACTGAAGCTTTCTTT
CASSQERDGIRDTEAFF
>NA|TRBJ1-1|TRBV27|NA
TGTGCCAGCAGTTTAAACAGTTACACTGAAGCTTTCTTT
CASSLNSYTEAFF
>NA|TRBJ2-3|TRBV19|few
TGTGCCAGTAGTACAGGTTTTCCAGATACGCAGTATTTT
CASSTGFPDTQYF
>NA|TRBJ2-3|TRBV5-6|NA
TGTGCCAGCAGCCAAACTAGGGAGAGGGATACGCAGTATTTT
CASSQTRERDTQYF
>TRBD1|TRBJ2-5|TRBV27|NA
TGTGCCAGCAGTTCCGGGACAGGGGTTCGGGAGACCCAGTACTTC
CASSSGTGVRETQYF
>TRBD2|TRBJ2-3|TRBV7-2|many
TGTGCCAGCAGCTTACTGACTAGCGGGGGGTACACAGATACGCAGTATTTT
CASSLLTSGGYTDTQYF
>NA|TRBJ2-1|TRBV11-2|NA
TGTGCCAGCAGCTTAGGACGGGGGGCGGAAAATGAGCAGTTCTTC
CASSLGRGAENEQFF
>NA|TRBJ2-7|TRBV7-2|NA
TGTGCCAGCAGCCCTCCCTACTACGAGCAGTACTTC
CASSPPYYEQYF
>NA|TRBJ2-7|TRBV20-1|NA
TGCAGTGCTAGAGGCCTGACTTTTTATACCTACGAGCAGTACTTC
CSARGLTFYTYEQYF
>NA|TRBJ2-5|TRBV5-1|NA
TGCGCCAGCAGCCCCCGGCTAGCTCAAGAGACCCAGTACTTC
CASSPRLAQETQYF
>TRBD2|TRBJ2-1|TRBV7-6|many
TGTGCCAGCAGCTTAGTTTCGGGGGGGAATGAGCAGTTCTTC
CASSLVSGGNEQFF
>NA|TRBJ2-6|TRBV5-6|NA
TGTGCCAGCAGCTTGACTACCTGGGCGGGGGCCAACGTCCTGACTTTC
CASSLTTWAGANVLTF
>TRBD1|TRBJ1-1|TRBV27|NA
TGTGCCAGCAGTGGGCGGACAGGGGAGATCTTAGAGCGGAGCACTGAAGCTTTCTTT
CASSGRTGEILERSTEAFF
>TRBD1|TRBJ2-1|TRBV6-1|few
TGTGCCAGCAGGACAGGGGGGAGGGACAGGGTTTACAATGAGCAGTTCTTC
CASRTGGRDRVYNEQFF
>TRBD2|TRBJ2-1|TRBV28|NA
TGTGCCAGCACCCTGACGGGGGGTAACAATGAGCAGTTCTTC
CASTLTGGNNEQFF
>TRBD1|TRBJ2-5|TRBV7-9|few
TGTGCCAGCAGCGACAGGGCCCCTCGCCCCCAAGAGACCCAGTACTTC
CASSDRAPRPQETQYF
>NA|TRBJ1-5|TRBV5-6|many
TGTGCCAGCAGCTTGGGGGAAAGGAGCAATCAGCCCCAGCATTTT
CASSLGERSNQPQHF
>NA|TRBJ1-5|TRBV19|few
TGTGCCAGTAGTATAGATCAGGATGACAATCAGCCCCAGCATTTT
CASSIDQDDNQPQHF
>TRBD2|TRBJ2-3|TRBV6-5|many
TGTGCCAGCAGTCCGCCAGCGGGGGTACATACGCAGTATTTT
CASSPPAGVHTQYF
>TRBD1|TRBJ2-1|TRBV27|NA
TGTGCCAGCAGCCGAGGCCAGACAGGGCCCAATGAGCAGTTCTTC
CASSRGQTGPNEQFF
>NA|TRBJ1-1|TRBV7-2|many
TGTGCCAGCAGCTTAGCGTGGACAGAAGTGGATACTGAAGCTTTCTTT
CASSLAWTEVDTEAFF